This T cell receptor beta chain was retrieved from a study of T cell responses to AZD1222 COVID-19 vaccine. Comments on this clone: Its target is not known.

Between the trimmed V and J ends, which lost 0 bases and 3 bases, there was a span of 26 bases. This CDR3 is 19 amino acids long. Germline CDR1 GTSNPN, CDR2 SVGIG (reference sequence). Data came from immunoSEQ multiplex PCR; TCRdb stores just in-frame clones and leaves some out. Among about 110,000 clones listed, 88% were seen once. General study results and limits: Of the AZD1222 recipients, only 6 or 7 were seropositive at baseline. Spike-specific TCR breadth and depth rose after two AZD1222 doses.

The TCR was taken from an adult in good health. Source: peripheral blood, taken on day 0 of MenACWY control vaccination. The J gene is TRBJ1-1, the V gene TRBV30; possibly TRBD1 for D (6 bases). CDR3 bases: TGTGCCTGGAGTGTCTTCGGGGGCGATCTGCTAAGGACTGACACTGAAGCTTTCTTT. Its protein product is CAWSVFGGDLLRTDTEAFF.